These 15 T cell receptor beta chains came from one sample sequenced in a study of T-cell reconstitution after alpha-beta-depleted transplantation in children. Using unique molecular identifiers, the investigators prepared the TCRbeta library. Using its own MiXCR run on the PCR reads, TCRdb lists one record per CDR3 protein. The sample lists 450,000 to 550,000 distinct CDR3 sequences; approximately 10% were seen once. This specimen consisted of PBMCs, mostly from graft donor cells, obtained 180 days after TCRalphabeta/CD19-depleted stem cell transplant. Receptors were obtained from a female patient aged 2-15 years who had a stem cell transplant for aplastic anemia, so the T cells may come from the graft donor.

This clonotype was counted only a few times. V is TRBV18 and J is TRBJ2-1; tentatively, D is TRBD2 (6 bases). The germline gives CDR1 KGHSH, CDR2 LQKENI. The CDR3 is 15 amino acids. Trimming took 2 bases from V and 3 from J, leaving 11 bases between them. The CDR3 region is CASSPTEGLYNEQFF. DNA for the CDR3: TGTGCCAGCTCACCAACAGAGGGACTCTACAATGAGCAGTTCTTC.

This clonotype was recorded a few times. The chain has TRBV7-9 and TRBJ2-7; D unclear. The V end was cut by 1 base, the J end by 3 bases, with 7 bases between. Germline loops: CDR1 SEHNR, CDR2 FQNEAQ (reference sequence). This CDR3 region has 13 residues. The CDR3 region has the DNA TGTGCCAGCAGCTTAGGGGATCTCTACGAGCAGTACGTC. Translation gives CASSLGDLYEQYV.

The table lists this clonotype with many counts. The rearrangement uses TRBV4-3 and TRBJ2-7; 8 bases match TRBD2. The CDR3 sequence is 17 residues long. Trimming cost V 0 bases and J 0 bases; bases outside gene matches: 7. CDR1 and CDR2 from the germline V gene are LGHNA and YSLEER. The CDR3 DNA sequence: TGCGCCAGCAGCCAAGATCTAGCGGGCCACAGCTCCTACGAGCAGTACTTC. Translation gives CASSQDLAGHSSYEQYF.

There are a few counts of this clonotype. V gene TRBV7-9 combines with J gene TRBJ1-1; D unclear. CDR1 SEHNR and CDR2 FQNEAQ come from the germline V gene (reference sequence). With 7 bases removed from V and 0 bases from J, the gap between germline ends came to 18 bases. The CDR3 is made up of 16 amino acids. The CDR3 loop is CASTPSGPEMNTEAFF. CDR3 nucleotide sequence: TGTGCCAGCACCCCCTCCGGCCCGGAAATGAACACTGAAGCTTTCTTT.

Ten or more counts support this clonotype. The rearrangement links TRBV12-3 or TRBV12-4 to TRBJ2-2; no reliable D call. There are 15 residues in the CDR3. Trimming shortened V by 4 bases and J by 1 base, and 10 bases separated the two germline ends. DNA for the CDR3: TGTGCCAGCAGTTACGGCATAGGGAACACCGGGGAGCTGTTTTTT. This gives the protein CASSYGIGNTGELFF.

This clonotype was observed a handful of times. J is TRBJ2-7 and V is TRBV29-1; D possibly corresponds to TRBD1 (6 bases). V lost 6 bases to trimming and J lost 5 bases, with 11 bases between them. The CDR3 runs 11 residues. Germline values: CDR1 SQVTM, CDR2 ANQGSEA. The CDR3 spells CSVSRGNEQYF. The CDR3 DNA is TGCAGCGTAAGCAGGGGCAACGAGCAGTACTTC.

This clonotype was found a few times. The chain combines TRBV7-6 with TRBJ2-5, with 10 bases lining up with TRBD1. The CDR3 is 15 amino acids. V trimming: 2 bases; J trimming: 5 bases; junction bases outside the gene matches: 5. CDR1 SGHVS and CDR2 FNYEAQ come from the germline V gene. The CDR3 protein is CASSLLGQGGETQYF. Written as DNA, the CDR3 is TGTGCCAGCAGCTTACTCGGACAGGGGGGCGAGACCCAGTACTTC. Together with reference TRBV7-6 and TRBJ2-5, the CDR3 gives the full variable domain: GAGVSQSPRYKVTKRGQDVALRCDPISGHVSLYWYRQALGQGPEFLTYFNYEAQQDKSGLPNDRFSAERPEGSISTLTIQRTEQRDSAMYRCASSLLGQGGETQYFGPGTRLLVL.

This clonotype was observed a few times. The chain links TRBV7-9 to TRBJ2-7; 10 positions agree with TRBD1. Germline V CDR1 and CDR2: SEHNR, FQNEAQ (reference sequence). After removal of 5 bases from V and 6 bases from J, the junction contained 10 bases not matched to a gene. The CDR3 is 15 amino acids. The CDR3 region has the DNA TGTGCCAGCAGCCCACCGGGACAGGGGTGGATCGAGCAGTACTTC. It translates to CASSPPGQGWIEQYF.

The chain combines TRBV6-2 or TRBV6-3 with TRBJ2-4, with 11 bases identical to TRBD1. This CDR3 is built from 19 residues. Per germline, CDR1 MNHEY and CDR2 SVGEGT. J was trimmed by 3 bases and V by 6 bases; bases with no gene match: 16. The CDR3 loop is CASSVDRGPLRRDKNIQYF. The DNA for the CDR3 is TGTGCCAGCAGCGTGGACAGGGGGCCCCTCCGTAGGGACAAAAACATTCAGTACTTC.

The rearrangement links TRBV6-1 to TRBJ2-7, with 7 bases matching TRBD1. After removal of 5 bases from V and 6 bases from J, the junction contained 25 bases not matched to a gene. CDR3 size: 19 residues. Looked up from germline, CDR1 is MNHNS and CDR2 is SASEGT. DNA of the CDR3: TGTGCCAGCAGTAGGCTTCCGAAATGGCTCGACAGGGTGTGGGGCGAGCAGTACTTC. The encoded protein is CASSRLPKWLDRVWGEQYF.

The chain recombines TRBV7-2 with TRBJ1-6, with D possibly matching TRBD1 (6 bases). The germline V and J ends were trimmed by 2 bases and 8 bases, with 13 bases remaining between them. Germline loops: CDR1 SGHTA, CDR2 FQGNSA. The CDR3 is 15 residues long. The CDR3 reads CASSLYHRADSPLHF. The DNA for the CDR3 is TGTGCCAGCAGCTTATACCACAGGGCCGATTCACCCCTCCACTTT. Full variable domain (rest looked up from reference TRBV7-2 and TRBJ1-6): GAGVSQSPSNKVTEKGKDVELRCDPISGHTALYWYRQSLGQGLEFLIYFQGNSAPDKSGLPSDRFSAERTGGSVSTLTIQRTQQEDSAVYLCASSLYHRADSPLHFGNGTRLTVT.

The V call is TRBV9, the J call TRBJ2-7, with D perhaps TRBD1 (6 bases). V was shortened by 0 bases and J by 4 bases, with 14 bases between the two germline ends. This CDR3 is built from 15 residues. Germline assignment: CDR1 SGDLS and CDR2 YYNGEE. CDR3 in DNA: TGTGCCAGCAGCGTAGGTGTCAGGGGCCCTTACGAGCAGTACTTC. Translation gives CASSVGVRGPYEQYF.

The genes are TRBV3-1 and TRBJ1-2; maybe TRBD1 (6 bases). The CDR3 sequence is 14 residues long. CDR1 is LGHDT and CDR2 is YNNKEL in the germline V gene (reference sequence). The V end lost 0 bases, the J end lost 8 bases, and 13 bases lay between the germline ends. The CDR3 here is CASSQEWGLSGYTF. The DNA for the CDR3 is TGTGCCAGCAGCCAAGAGTGGGGGCTGAGCGGCTACACCTTC.

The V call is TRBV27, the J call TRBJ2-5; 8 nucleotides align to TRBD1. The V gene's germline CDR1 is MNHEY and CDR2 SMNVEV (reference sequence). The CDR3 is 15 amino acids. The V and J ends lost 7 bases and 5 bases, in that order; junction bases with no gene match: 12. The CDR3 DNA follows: TGTGCCAGCAACGCCGGACAGGGAGGCAGGGAGACCCAGTACTTC. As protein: CASNAGQGGRETQYF.

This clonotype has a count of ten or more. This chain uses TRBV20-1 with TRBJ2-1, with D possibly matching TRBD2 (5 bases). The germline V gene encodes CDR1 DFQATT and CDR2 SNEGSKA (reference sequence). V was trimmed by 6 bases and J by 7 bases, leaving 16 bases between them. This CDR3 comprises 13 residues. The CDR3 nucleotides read TGCAGTGCACGTTCCGGGATCCTAAATGAGCAGTTCTTC. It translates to CSARSGILNEQFF.